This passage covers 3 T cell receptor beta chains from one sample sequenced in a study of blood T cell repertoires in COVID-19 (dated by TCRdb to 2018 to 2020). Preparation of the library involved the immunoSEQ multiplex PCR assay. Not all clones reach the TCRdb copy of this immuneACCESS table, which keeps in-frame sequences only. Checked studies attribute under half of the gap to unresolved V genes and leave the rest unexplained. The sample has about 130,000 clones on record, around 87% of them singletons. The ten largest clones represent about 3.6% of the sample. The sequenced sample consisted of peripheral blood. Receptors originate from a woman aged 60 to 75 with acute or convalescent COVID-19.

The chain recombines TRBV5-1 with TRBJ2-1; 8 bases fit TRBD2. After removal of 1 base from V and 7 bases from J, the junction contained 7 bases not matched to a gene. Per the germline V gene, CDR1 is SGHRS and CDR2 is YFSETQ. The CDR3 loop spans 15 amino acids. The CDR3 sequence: CASSLLAGGGNEQFF. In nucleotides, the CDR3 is TGCGCCAGCAGCTTGCTTGCGGGAGGAGGAAATGAGCAGTTCTTC.

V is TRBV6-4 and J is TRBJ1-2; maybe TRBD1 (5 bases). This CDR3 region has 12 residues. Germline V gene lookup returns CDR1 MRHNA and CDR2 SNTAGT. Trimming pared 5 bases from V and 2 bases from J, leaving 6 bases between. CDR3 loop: CASSKGNYGYTF. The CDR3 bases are TGTGCCAGCAGTAAGGGGAACTATGGCTACACCTTC.

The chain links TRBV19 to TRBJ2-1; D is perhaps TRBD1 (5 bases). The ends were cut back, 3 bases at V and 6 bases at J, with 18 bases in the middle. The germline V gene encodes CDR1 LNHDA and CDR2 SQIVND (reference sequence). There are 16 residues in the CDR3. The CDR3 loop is CASSMKGRARVNEQFF. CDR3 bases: TGTGCCAGTAGTATGAAGGGCAGGGCCCGAGTCAATGAGCAGTTCTTC.